Reported below is one T cell receptor (beta chain). Its antigen is as yet unknown. The data were obtained in a study of graft-versus-host responses after intestinal transplantation. The protocol was immunoSEQ multiplex PCR, while the TCRdb copy is restricted to in-frame clones and leaves out a portion. The sample contains 80,000 to 100,000 clones, roughly 89% of which appear only once. Study findings and constraints: Allografts of patients with graft-donor T cell macrochimerism showed high graft-versus-host to host-versus-graft clone ratios. Marrow from the recipient contained GvH clones, some of which had appeared first in ileum or blood.

The CDR3 extends over 15 amino acids. The V gene's germline CDR1 is SGHDT and CDR2 YYEEEE. The germline V and J ends were trimmed by 2 bases and 4 bases, with 13 bases remaining between them. The clonotype originates from a human donor who was the organ donor for an intestinal transplant. The rearrangement joins TRBV5-6 to TRBJ1-5; D may be TRBD1 (5 bases). The starting material was unstimulated CD4+ T cells sorted from spleen or lymph node cells, obtained before transplant. This CDR3 reads CASSLGHLVNQPQHF. For the CDR3, the DNA is TGTGCCAGCAGCTTAGGACACCTTGTAAATCAGCCCCAGCATTTT.